The 20 T cell receptor beta chains presented below share a single source sample, sequenced in a study of blood T cell repertoires in COVID-19. Using immunoSEQ multiplex PCR, the repertoire was profiled, and TCRdb retains in-frame clones only, with some absent. The table has 130,000 to 150,000 clones, approximately 80% seen once. What was sequenced was PBMCs or T cells enriched from blood (not recorded which). These receptors all stem from a middle-aged man who had recovered from COVID-19.

The chain carries TRBV3-1 (or the pseudogene TRBV3-2) and TRBJ1-1; 9 bases are a match to TRBD1. Unmatched junction bases numbered 5, after V lost 4 bases and J lost 2 bases. Germline V gives CDR1 LGHDT, CDR2 YNNKEL (reference sequence). The CDR3 length is 15 residues. CDR3 region: CASSPVQGANTEAFF. The CDR3 nucleotides are TGTGCCAGCAGCCCAGTACAGGGGGCTAACACTGAAGCTTTCTTT.

V gene TRBV11-1 combines with J gene TRBJ2-2; 9 bases map to TRBD1. V lost 7 bases and J lost 5; bases outside the gene matches: 11. Germline assignment: CDR1 SGHAT and CDR2 FQDESV (reference sequence). The CDR3 consists of 16 residues. CDR3 sequence (DNA): TGTGCCAGCAACCCAGACGGACAGGGGATTACCGGGGAGCTGTTTTTT. It is translated as CASNPDGQGITGELFF.

This clone turned up a few times. V gene TRBV5-1 combines with J gene TRBJ2-1; 7 bases are a match to TRBD1. Trimming took 0 bases from V and 0 from J; bases not matched to a gene: 0. The CDR3 extends over 15 amino acids. CDR1 is SGHRS, CDR2 YFSETQ, per germline. For the CDR3, the DNA is TGCGCCAGCAGCTTGGGGGACAGCTCCTACAATGAGCAGTTCTTC. Amino acids: CASSLGDSSYNEQFF.

The chain employs TRBV6-4 and TRBJ1-5; D is ambiguous. The CDR3 totals 12 residues. V was trimmed by 9 bases and J by 0 bases, leaving 6 bases between them. Germline loops: CDR1 MRHNA, CDR2 SNTAGT. CDR3 residues: CARIRSNQPQHF. The CDR3, as DNA: TGTGCCAGAATTCGTAGCAATCAGCCCCAGCATTTT.

CDR3 in amino acids: CASSFTGASGNTIYF. CDR3 bases: TGTGCCAGCAGTTTTACAGGGGCCTCTGGAAACACCATATATTTT. The chain joins TRBV27 to TRBJ1-3, with 7 nucleotides matching TRBD1. V was pared by 3 bases and J by 0 bases, with 2 bases of the junction left unmatched. The germline CDR1 and CDR2 sequences are MNHEY and SMNVEV (reference sequence). This CDR3 has 15 residues.

The chain is built from TRBV18 and TRBJ1-5; 7 bases map to TRBD1. Unmatched junction bases numbered 7, after V lost 3 bases and J lost 2 bases. Germline V gene sequence: CDR1 KGHSH, CDR2 LQKENI. The CDR3 extends over 16 amino acids. Here the CDR3 reads CASSPGQGVGNQPQHF. CDR3 DNA: TGTGCCAGCTCACCTGGGCAGGGGGTCGGCAATCAGCCCCAGCATTTT.

The J gene is TRBJ1-4, the V gene TRBV10-3; maybe TRBD1 (6 bases). V lost 4 bases and J 4 bases, leaving 10 bases between the germline ends. This CDR3 spans 14 amino acids. The germline V gene has CDR1 ENHRY and CDR2 SYGVKD. This CDR3 is CAISARQDNEKLFF. Written as DNA, the CDR3 is TGTGCCATCAGTGCTAGACAGGATAATGAAAAACTGTTTTTT.

This clone was seen once. The J gene is TRBJ2-3, the V gene TRBV9; 9 bases align to TRBD2. The CDR3 extends over 16 amino acids. V lost 0 bases, J lost 3 bases, and 5 bases stayed unmatched. The germline V gene encodes CDR1 SGDLS and CDR2 YYNGEE. The CDR3 DNA reads as TGTGCCAGCAGCGTAGCTCAGCGGGGGGTAACAGATACGCAGTATTTT. Residues: CASSVAQRGVTDTQYF. The whole variable domain, filled in from reference TRBV9 and TRBJ2-3, reads DSGVTQTPKHLITATGQRVTLRCSPRSGDLSVYWYQQSLDQGLQFLIQYYNGEERAKGNILERFSAQQFPDLHSELNLSSLELGDSALYFCASSVAQRGVTDTQYFGPGTRLTVL.

The chain links TRBV4-3 to TRBJ2-5, with TRBD1 matching over 9 bases. Trimming at V came to 3 bases and at J to 5 bases, leaving 4 bases not matched to a gene. Germline V gene lookup returns CDR1 LGHNA and CDR2 YSLEER. The CDR3 runs 14 residues. The CDR3 DNA is TGCGCCAGCAGCCAGGGACAGGGAAGGGAGACCCAGTACTTC. Translation gives CASSQGQGRETQYF.

This chain uses TRBV24-1 with TRBJ2-3; D is ambiguous. V was cut by 5 bases and J by 3 bases, with 14 bases left in between. The germline V gene encodes CDR1 KGHDR and CDR2 SFDVKD. The CDR3 contains 15 residues. The CDR3 here is CATSVGRTVTDTQYF. Here the CDR3 DNA reads TGTGCCACCAGTGTGGGCCGAACAGTTACAGATACGCAGTATTTT.

This clone appeared a few times. V is TRBV13 and J is TRBJ2-4; D remains unclear. V lost 0 bases and J 0 bases, leaving 12 bases between the germline ends. The CDR3 runs 17 residues. Germline CDR1 and CDR2: PRHDT and FYEKMQ (reference sequence). As DNA, the CDR3 is TGTGCCAGCAGCTTAGGACTTCTATCCCTAGCCAAAAACATTCAGTACTTC. Its translation: CASSLGLLSLAKNIQYF.

The chain recombines TRBV6-2 or TRBV6-3 with TRBJ2-7, with D perhaps matching TRBD1 (5 bases). V gave up 0 bases and J gave up 2 bases, with 14 bases separating them. This CDR3 has 16 residues. Germline CDR1 is MNHEY and CDR2 is SVGEGT. The CDR3 protein is CASSYSLGQGTYEQYF. The CDR3 DNA is TGTGCCAGCAGTTACTCACTTGGGCAGGGAACCTACGAGCAGTACTTC.

This chain joins TRBV7-3 and TRBJ2-1; 10 positions match TRBD2. V lost 3 bases and J lost 0; bases outside the gene matches: 11. From germline, CDR1 is SGHTA and CDR2 FQGTGA. The CDR3 loop spans 19 amino acids. CDR3 nucleotide sequence: TGTGCCAGCAGCTTCTTCGCTAGCGGGGGCCAGAGCTCCTACAATGAGCAGTTCTTC. Translating gives CASSFFASGGQSSYNEQFF. The variable domain in full, completed from reference TRBV7-3 and TRBJ2-1, reads GAGVSQTPSNKVTEKGKYVELRCDPISGHTALYWYRQSLGQGPEFLIYFQGTGAADDSGLPNDRFFAVRPEGSVSTLKIQRTERGDSAVYLCASSFFASGGQSSYNEQFFGPGTRLTVL.

The chain employs TRBV5-1 and TRBJ2-7, with TRBD1 identical over 8 bases. Germline V gene data show CDR1 as SGHRS and CDR2 as YFSETQ. This CDR3 spans 17 amino acids. Trimming at V came to 2 bases and at J to 4 bases, leaving 14 bases not matched to a gene. In DNA, the CDR3 is TGCGCCAGCAGCTTCGGGCTCAGTATGACAGGGGTATACGAGCAGTACTTC. It specifies CASSFGLSMTGVYEQYF.

The chain uses TRBV5-4 and TRBJ1-1; weak D call: TRBD1 (5 bases). The CDR3 extends over 16 amino acids. The ends were cut back, 4 bases at V and 2 bases at J, with 18 bases in the middle. Germline V gene lookup returns CDR1 SGHNT and CDR2 YYREEE (reference sequence). CDR3: CASSHDPTVVNTEAFF. CDR3 bases: TGTGCCAGCAGCCACGACCCGACAGTAGTCAACACTGAAGCTTTCTTT.

This sequence joins TRBV7-2 and TRBJ1-5; 8 nucleotides align to TRBD1. There are 15 residues in the CDR3. The germline V gene encodes CDR1 SGHTA and CDR2 FQGNSA. Losses at the gene ends were 1 base for V and 4 bases for J; bases not matched to a gene: 3. The DNA of the CDR3 is TGTGCCAGCAGCTTAGGGACAGGGTCTAATCAGCCCCAGCATTTT. This translates into CASSLGTGSNQPQHF.

The V gene is TRBV30, the J gene TRBJ2-2; TRBD2 matches at 7 bases. Germline trimming cut 5 bases from V and 9 bases from J; bases unmatched to any gene: 6. The germline gives CDR1 GTSNPN, CDR2 SVGIG (reference sequence). The CDR3 spans 12 residues. CDR3 region: CAWRGRGRELFF. CDR3 in DNA: TGTGCCTGGCGGGGGAGGGGCCGGGAGCTGTTTTTT.

V and J are TRBV18 and TRBJ2-7; no reliable D call. Per the germline V gene, CDR1 is KGHSH and CDR2 is LQKENI. V lost 3 bases, J lost 3 bases, and 6 bases lay in between. This CDR3 is 12 amino acids long. The CDR3 is CASSPDIYEQYF. CDR3 nucleotide sequence: TGTGCCAGCTCACCCGACATCTACGAGCAGTACTTC.

The CDR3, as DNA: TGTGCCAGCGGGGCATATAGCAATCAGCCCCAGCATTTT. It codes for CASGAYSNQPQHF. The chain carries TRBV12-3 or TRBV12-4 and TRBJ1-5; TRBD1 is a possible D gene (5 bases). The CDR3 runs to 13 residues. V was pared by 8 bases and J by 0 bases, with 8 bases between.

The chain carries TRBV3-1 (or the pseudogene TRBV3-2) and TRBJ2-1, with TRBD1 matching over 9 bases. V trimming: 5 bases; J trimming: 5 bases; junction bases outside the gene matches: 7. This CDR3 is built from 15 residues. Germline loops: CDR1 LGHDT, CDR2 YNNKEL (reference sequence). In DNA form, the CDR3 reads TGTGCCAGCAGCGAATGGGGGACAGGGAACAATGAGCAGTTCTTC. Amino acid sequence: CASSEWGTGNNEQFF.